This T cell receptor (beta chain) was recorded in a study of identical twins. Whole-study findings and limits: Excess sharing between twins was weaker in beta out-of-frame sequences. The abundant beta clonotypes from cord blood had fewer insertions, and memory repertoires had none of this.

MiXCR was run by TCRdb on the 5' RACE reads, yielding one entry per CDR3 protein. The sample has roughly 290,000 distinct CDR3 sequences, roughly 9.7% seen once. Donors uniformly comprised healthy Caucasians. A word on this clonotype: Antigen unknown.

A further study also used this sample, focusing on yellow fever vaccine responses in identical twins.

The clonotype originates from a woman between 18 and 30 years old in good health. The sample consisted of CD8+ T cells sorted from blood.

Here the CDR3 reads CASRPPAAYEQYF. The DNA for the CDR3 is TGCGCCAGCAGGCCCCCGGCTGCCTACGAGCAGTACTTC. The chain employs TRBV5-1 and TRBJ2-7; no clear D. V was clipped by 5 bases and J by 2 bases, with 11 bases between them. From germline, CDR1 is SGHRS and CDR2 YFSETQ. The CDR3 is made up of 13 amino acids.